Below are 27 T cell receptor beta chains sequenced from a single sample in a study of blood T cells in healthy people across ages (dated by TCRdb to between 2014 and 2016). The library was prepared using 5' RACE. Reads for this sample came from an Illumina HiSeq 2500. The second PCR ran for roughly 7 to 12 cycles and used a J-beta primer mix along with a sample-barcoded 5' primer. The public reads were run again by TCRdb, first through fastp at Q25 and then through MiXCR, and only productive beta chains were kept. Identical CDR3 protein sequences are pooled into one entry, listed with their most common genes and DNA. Present in this sample are hundreds of thousands of distinct CDR3 sequences, roughly 32% of which were seen just once. The top ten clones comprise 15% to 17% of the sample. Sample: blood. The receptors were sampled from a woman of 80 years or more in good health. Donor details come from another sample of the same person, matched by shared clones.

This clonotype came up many times. The V and J genes are TRBV10-3 and TRBJ1-1; 8 bases are shared with TRBD1. From germline, CDR1 is ENHRY and CDR2 SYGVKD. The CDR3 extends over 14 amino acids. V was pared by 4 bases and J by 0 bases, with 1 base of the junction left unmatched. In DNA, the CDR3 is TGTGCCATCAGTGGACAGGGGATGAACACTGAAGCTTTCTTT. Residues: CAISGQGMNTEAFF.

A few counts support this clonotype. A much larger clone sits a single nucleotide away, making a read error possible. The chain couples TRBV6-6 to TRBJ1-5; TRBD1 agrees at 9 bases. The V gene's germline CDR1 is MNHNY and CDR2 SVGAGI (reference sequence). CDR3 length equals 15 residues. Trimming at V came to 5 bases and at J to 5 bases, leaving 7 bases not matched to a gene. The CDR3 reads CASSARDRVDQPQHF. CDR3 sequence (DNA): TGTGCCAGCAGTGCCCGGGACAGGGTGGATCAGCCCCAGCATTTT.

This clonotype was counted many times. The V and J genes are TRBV7-9 and TRBJ2-7; 9 positions match TRBD1. V was clipped by 2 bases and J by 4 bases; unmatched bases: 6. This CDR3 has 15 residues. Germline assignment: CDR1 SEHNR and CDR2 FQNEAQ (reference sequence). The CDR3 sequence: CASSLRGTGRYEQYF. The CDR3 DNA reads as TGTGCCAGCAGCTTAAGGGGGACAGGGCGGTACGAGCAGTACTTC. Looking up the rest from reference TRBV7-9 and TRBJ2-7 gives the full variable domain: DTGVSQNPRHKITKRGQNVTFRCDPISEHNRLYWYRQTLGQGPEFLTYFQNEAQLEKSRLLSDRFSAERPKGSFSTLEIQRTEQGDSAMYLCASSLRGTGRYEQYFGPGTRLTVT.

Written as DNA, the CDR3 is TGTGCCAGCAGCCCCGTTGGGGAAAGTTCCTACAATGAGCAGTTCTTC. Amino acids: CASSPVGESSYNEQFF. The chain couples TRBV7-2 to TRBJ2-1; D gene ambiguous. Trimming shortened V by 5 bases and J by 1 base, and 15 bases separated the two germline ends. Germline CDR1 reads SGHTA; CDR2 reads FQGNSA. CDR3 size: 16 residues. The full variable domain, completed using reference TRBV7-2 and TRBJ2-1, is GAGVSQSPSNKVTEKGKDVELRCDPISGHTALYWYRQSLGQGLEFLIYFQGNSAPDKSGLPSDRFSAERTGGSVSTLTIQRTQQEDSAVYLCASSPVGESSYNEQFFGPGTRLTVL.

This clonotype was counted ten times or more. V gene TRBV4-2 combines with J gene TRBJ1-1; 9 bases fit TRBD1. Germline V lookup: CDR1 LGHNA, CDR2 YNFKEQ. V lost 4 bases to trimming and J lost 2 bases; unmatched junction nucleotides: 5. CDR3 size: 15 residues. The CDR3 DNA sequence: TGTGCCAGCAGCCTATCGACAGGGGGTAACACTGAAGCTTTCTTT. It is translated as CASSLSTGGNTEAFF.

This chain joins TRBV3-1 and TRBJ1-1; TRBD1 matches 9 bases. V lost 4 bases to trimming and J lost 0 bases; unmatched junction nucleotides: 3. Per the germline V gene, CDR1 is LGHDT and CDR2 is YNNKEL (reference sequence). The CDR3 is made up of 15 amino acids. CDR3 bases: TGTGCCAGCAGCCGGGGACAGGGCTTGAACACTGAAGCTTTCTTT. Translated, it gives CASSRGQGLNTEAFF.

This clonotype came up a few times. The gene calls are TRBV20-1 and TRBJ1-1, with 9 bases lining up with TRBD1. This CDR3 is 13 amino acids long. Germline V gene sequence: CDR1 DFQATT, CDR2 SNEGSKA (reference sequence). J gave up 3 bases and V 7 bases, and 6 bases lay outside the gene matches. CDR3 nucleotide sequence: TGCAGTGTCCAGGGACAGGGTGACACTGAAGCTTTCTTT. Residues: CSVQGQGDTEAFF.

This clonotype was observed at least ten times. V gene TRBV4-3 combines with J gene TRBJ1-2; D is possibly TRBD1 (5 bases). V lost 0 bases to trimming and J lost 6 bases, with 14 bases between them. The germline gives CDR1 LGHNA, CDR2 YSLEER. The CDR3 spans 15 residues. Written as DNA, the CDR3 is TGCGCCAGCAGCCAAGATATGGGGGTTAGGGATGGCTACACCTTC. Translated: CASSQDMGVRDGYTF.

This clonotype was detected ten times or more. The chain couples TRBV7-3 to TRBJ2-1, with 7 positions matching TRBD2. Looked up from germline, CDR1 is SGHTA and CDR2 is FQGTGA. The CDR3 totals 14 residues. V trimming: 0 bases; J trimming: 5 bases; junction bases outside the gene matches: 1. CDR3 loop: CASSLTGRNNEQFF. The CDR3 DNA is TGTGCCAGCAGCTTAACCGGGAGGAACAATGAGCAGTTCTTC.

On this clonotype itself: Given a much more abundant clone one base away, this may be a read error. The CDR3 sequence: CASSPSRWGFNNEQYF. As DNA, the CDR3 is TGTGCCAGCAGCCCGTCGAGGTGGGGGTTTAACAATGAGCAGTACTTC. This rearrangement joins TRBV4-2 to TRBJ2-7, with D possibly called TRBD1 or TRBD2 (5 bases each). The CDR3 contains 16 residues. Germline V gene data show CDR1 as LGHNA and CDR2 as YNFKEQ. Trimming removed 4 bases at V and 7 bases at J, with 23 bases between.

This clonotype was detected a few times. The chain carries TRBV28 and TRBJ2-7; the match to TRBD1 covers 8 bases. Germline CDR1 MDHEN, CDR2 SYDVKM. V gave up 7 bases and J gave up 2 bases; unmatched junction bases: 10. The CDR3 runs 15 residues. The CDR3 loop is CASTHGTGLTYEQYF. As DNA, the CDR3 is TGTGCCAGCACGCACGGGACAGGACTTACCTACGAGCAGTACTTC.

This clonotype was counted many times. This chain joins TRBV20-1 and TRBJ2-1, with 9 bases aligning to TRBD2. The V gene's germline CDR1 is DFQATT and CDR2 SNEGSKA (reference sequence). Trimming removed 6 bases from V and 4 bases from J; junction bases left unmatched: 10. The CDR3 is made up of 15 amino acids. In DNA form, the CDR3 reads TGCAGTGCAACTAGTGGGCTAGCGGGGTACAATGAGCAGTTCTTC. Protein sequence: CSATSGLAGYNEQFF.

This clonotype has a handful of counts. The J gene is TRBJ1-2, the V gene TRBV5-1; D is undetermined. The length of the CDR3 is 13 residues. Germline CDR1 reads SGHRS; CDR2 reads YFSETQ. V lost 0 bases, J lost 7 bases, and 10 bases lay in between. The CDR3, as DNA: TGCGCCAGCAGCTTGGCCACTGGGTTTGGCTACACCTTC. This gives the protein CASSLATGFGYTF. Supplemented by reference TRBV5-1 and TRBJ1-2, the full variable domain reads KAGVTQTPRYLIKTRGQQVTLSCSPISGHRSVSWYQQTPGQGLQFLFEYFSETQRNKGNFPGRFSGRQFSNSRSEMNVSTLELGDSALYLCASSLATGFGYTFGSGTRLTVV.

This clonotype was picked up many times. The V call is TRBV6-5, the J call TRBJ2-3; 11 nucleotides agree with TRBD2. Trimming cost V 6 bases and J 2 bases; bases outside gene matches: 7. This CDR3 contains 16 residues. Germline V gene data show CDR1 as MNHEY and CDR2 as SVGAGI. The CDR3: CASSRRLAGTTDTQYF. CDR3 DNA sequence: TGTGCCAGCAGCCGAAGACTAGCGGGAACCACAGATACGCAGTATTTT.

The chain combines TRBV30 with TRBJ2-2; D possibly corresponds to TRBD2 (5 bases). The CDR3 totals 13 residues. The V end was cut by 0 bases, the J end by 5 bases, with 7 bases between. The germline CDR1 and CDR2 sequences are GTSNPN and SVGIG (reference sequence). Written as DNA, the CDR3 is TGTGCCTGGAGTGTACGGGGTACCGGGGAGCTGTTTTTT. It encodes CAWSVRGTGELFF.

This clonotype was observed at least ten times. The chain combines TRBV11-1 with TRBJ2-3, with D possibly TRBD2 on 5 matching bases. The V gene's germline CDR1 is SGHAT and CDR2 FQDESV (reference sequence). The ends were cut back, 7 bases at V and 4 bases at J, with 21 bases in the middle. The CDR3 sequence is 16 residues long. This CDR3 reads CASTKLGLAFPDTQYF. The CDR3 region has the DNA TGTGCCAGCACCAAGTTGGGTCTAGCTTTCCCAGATACGCAGTATTTT.

This clonotype was recorded once. Given a much more abundant clone one base away, this may be a read error. The rearrangement uses TRBV20-1 and TRBJ1-1; TRBD1 is a possible D gene (6 bases). CDR3 size: 13 residues. The germline V and J ends were trimmed by 8 bases and 0 bases, with 13 bases remaining between them. CDR1 is DFQATT, CDR2 SNEGSKA, per germline (reference sequence). Here the CDR3 DNA reads TGCAGTACTAATACAGGGTTGAACACTGAAGCTTTCTTT. The encoded protein is CSTNTGLNTEAFF.

Comments on this clonotype: A much larger clone differs from this one at a single base, so this may be a read error. The chain is built from TRBV5-1 and TRBJ1-1, with 8 bases identical to TRBD1. The CDR3 is 16 residues long. V lost 0 bases, J lost 0 bases, and 4 bases stayed unmatched. The V gene's germline CDR1 is SGHRS and CDR2 YFSETQ. DNA of the CDR3: TGCGCCAGCAGCTTGGAGGTGACAGGGGTGAACACTGAAGCTTTCTTT. As protein: CASSLEVTGVNTEAFF.

This clonotype has a count of ten or more. The chain combines TRBV7-9 with TRBJ2-7; D perhaps matches TRBD1 (6 bases). The CDR3 covers 14 residues. Germline V lookup: CDR1 SEHNR, CDR2 FQNEAQ (reference sequence). V lost 3 bases to trimming and J lost 5 bases, with 14 bases between them. CDR3 sequence (DNA): TGTGCCAGCAGCTTGGGGGCACGGGACCACGAGCAGTACTTC. Its translation: CASSLGARDHEQYF. The full variable domain, in which reference TRBV7-9 and TRBJ2-7 provide the parts outside the CDR3, is DTGVSQNPRHKITKRGQNVTFRCDPISEHNRLYWYRQTLGQGPEFLTYFQNEAQLEKSRLLSDRFSAERPKGSFSTLEIQRTEQGDSAMYLCASSLGARDHEQYFGPGTRLTVT.

This clonotype was seen a handful of times. The chain carries TRBV28 and TRBJ1-1, with D tentatively TRBD1 (5 bases). The CDR3 is 14 residues long. The germline V and J ends were trimmed by 6 bases and 4 bases, with 15 bases remaining between them. Germline V lookup: CDR1 MDHEN, CDR2 SYDVKM. CDR3 region: CASSLGTALTEAFF. CDR3 DNA sequence: TGTGCCAGCAGCCTTGGGACGGCCCTCACTGAAGCTTTCTTT. Filled out from reference TRBV28 and TRBJ1-1, the complete variable domain reads DVKVTQSSRYLVKRTGEKVFLECVQDMDHENMFWYRQDPGLGLRLIYFSYDVKMKEKGDIPEGYSVSREKKERFSLILESASTNQTSMYLCASSLGTALTEAFFGQGTRLTVV.

For the CDR3, the DNA is TGTGCCAGCAGCCAGAGGTGGGGAGGCTCCTACAATGAGCAGTTCTTC. It is translated as CASSQRWGGSYNEQFF. The V and J genes are TRBV3-1 and TRBJ2-1, with D perhaps TRBD2 (6 bases). Trimming took 3 bases from V and 0 from J, leaving 12 bases between them. The CDR3 runs 16 residues. Germline V gene data show CDR1 as LGHDT and CDR2 as YNNKEL (reference sequence).

In this sample, this clonotype turned up a few times. With a much larger clone just one base away, this may be a read error. The chain recombines TRBV6-1 with TRBJ2-1; possible D gene TRBD2, 5 bases. The germline CDR1 and CDR2 sequences are MNHNS and SASEGT. There are 15 residues in the CDR3. V shed 4 bases and J shed 13 bases, with 23 bases lying between them. CDR3 sequence reads: CASSAARVFWETQFF. CDR3 in DNA: TGTGCCAGCAGTGCGGCGCGGGTTTTTTGGGAGACCCAGTTCTTC.

On this clonotype itself: The conserved closing phenylalanine or tryptophan is absent in this CDR3, likely reflecting a read error. The limits of the CDR3 on the DNA are not certain, so only TCRdb's listed CDR3 is given. This chain uses TRBV5-4 with TRBJ1-2; TRBD1, as called in the table, went unchecked against the DNA. The CDR3 adds up to 13 amino acids, both ends counted. The V gene's germline CDR1 is SGHNT and CDR2 YYREEE (reference sequence). This CDR3 is CASSRVSSRVLSV.

This clonotype was observed many times. The chain is built from TRBV7-6 and TRBJ2-7; the match to TRBD1 covers 7 bases. The CDR3 has 12 residues. V was pared by 5 bases and J by 6 bases, with 4 bases of the junction left unmatched. The germline CDR1 and CDR2 sequences are SGHVS and FNYEAQ. The CDR3 here is CASSHRTGEQYF. The CDR3 DNA sequence: TGTGCCAGCAGCCATAGGACAGGCGAGCAGTACTTC.

Comments on this clonotype: A read error is possible here, since a much larger clone lies one base away. The V and J genes are TRBV5-1 and TRBJ2-7, with 12 bases that match TRBD2. CDR1 and CDR2 from the germline V gene are SGHRS and YFSETQ. Trimming at V came to 4 bases and at J to 7 bases, leaving 12 bases not matched to a gene. This CDR3 contains 16 residues. DNA for the CDR3: TGCGCCAGCAGCGCCCGACCTAGCGGGGGGGGCAATGAGCAGTACTTC. The encoded protein is CASSARPSGGGNEQYF.

Points on this clonotype: At one end the junction does not follow the germline gene, possibly because of a read error. The chain recombines TRBV2 with TRBJ1-2; perhaps TRBD1 as D (5 bases). Germline V gene data show CDR1 as SNHLY and CDR2 as FYNNEI. The CDR3 sequence is 12 residues long. CDR3 DNA sequence: TGTACCAGCAAGGGGTGGGGGTATGGCTACACCTTC. Protein: CTSKGWGYGYTF. Drawing the rest from reference TRBV2 and TRBJ1-2, the complete variable domain is EPEVTQTPSHQVTQMGQEVILRCVPISNHLYFYWYRQILGQKVEFLVSFYNNEISEKSEIFDDQFSVERPDGSNFTLKIRSTKLEDSAMYFCTSKGWGYGYTFGSGTRLTVV.

About this clonotype itself: Being one base from a much bigger clone, this may be a read error. This chain uses TRBV7-2 with TRBJ2-1; maybe TRBD1 (7 bases). Germline CDR1 SGHTA, CDR2 FQGNSA. V shed 4 bases and J shed 5 bases, with 12 bases lying between them. This CDR3 contains 14 residues. This CDR3 is CASSWQGGNNEQFF. For the CDR3, the DNA is TGTGCCAGCAGCTGGCAGGGGGGAAACAATGAGCAGTTCTTC.